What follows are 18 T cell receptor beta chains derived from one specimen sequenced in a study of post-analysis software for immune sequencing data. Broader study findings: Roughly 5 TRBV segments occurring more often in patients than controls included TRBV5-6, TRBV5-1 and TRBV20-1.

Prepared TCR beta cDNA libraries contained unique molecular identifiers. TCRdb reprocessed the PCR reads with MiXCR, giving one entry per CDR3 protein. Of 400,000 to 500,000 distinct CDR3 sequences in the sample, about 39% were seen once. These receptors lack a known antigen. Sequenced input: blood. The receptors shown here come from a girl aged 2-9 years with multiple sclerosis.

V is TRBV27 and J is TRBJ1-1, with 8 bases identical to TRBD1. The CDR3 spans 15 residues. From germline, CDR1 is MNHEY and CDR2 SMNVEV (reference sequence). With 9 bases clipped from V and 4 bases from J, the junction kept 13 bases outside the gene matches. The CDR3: CASGDFRGLGTEAFF. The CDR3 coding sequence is TGTGCCAGTGGAGATTTCAGGGGGCTTGGCACTGAAGCTTTCTTT.

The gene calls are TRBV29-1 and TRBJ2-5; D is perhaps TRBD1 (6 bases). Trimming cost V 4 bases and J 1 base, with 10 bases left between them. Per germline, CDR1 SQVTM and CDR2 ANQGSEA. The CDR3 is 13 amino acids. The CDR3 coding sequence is TGCAGCGTTGTTTACAGGGCCCAAGAGACCCAGTACTTC. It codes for CSVVYRAQETQYF.

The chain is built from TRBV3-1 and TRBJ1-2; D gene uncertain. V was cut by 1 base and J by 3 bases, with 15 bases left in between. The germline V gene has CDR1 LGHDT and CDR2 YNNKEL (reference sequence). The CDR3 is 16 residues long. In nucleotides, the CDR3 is TGTGCCAGCAGCCAAGGGAAACCCTACGGGGACTATGGCTACACCTTC. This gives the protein CASSQGKPYGDYGYTF. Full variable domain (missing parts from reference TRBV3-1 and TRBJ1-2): DTAVSQTPKYLVTQMGNDKSIKCEQNLGHDTMYWYKQDSKKFLKIMFSYNNKELIINETVPNRFSPKSPDKAHLNLHINSLELGDSAVYFCASSQGKPYGDYGYTFGSGTRLTVV.

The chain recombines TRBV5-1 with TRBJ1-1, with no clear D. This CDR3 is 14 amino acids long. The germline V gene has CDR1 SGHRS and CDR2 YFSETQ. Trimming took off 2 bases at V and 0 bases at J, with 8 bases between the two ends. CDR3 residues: CASSLNTMNTEAFF. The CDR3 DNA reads TGCGCCAGCAGCTTAAATACCATGAACACTGAAGCTTTCTTT.

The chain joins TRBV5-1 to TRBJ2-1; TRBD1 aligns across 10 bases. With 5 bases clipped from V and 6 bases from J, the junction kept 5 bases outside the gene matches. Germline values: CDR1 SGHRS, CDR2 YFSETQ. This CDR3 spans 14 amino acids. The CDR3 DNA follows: TGCGCCAGCAGGTCGGGACAGGGGACCAATGAGCAGTTCTTC. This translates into CASRSGQGTNEQFF. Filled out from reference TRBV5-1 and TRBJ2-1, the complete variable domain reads KAGVTQTPRYLIKTRGQQVTLSCSPISGHRSVSWYQQTPGQGLQFLFEYFSETQRNKGNFPGRFSGRQFSNSRSEMNVSTLELGDSALYLCASRSGQGTNEQFFGPGTRLTVL.

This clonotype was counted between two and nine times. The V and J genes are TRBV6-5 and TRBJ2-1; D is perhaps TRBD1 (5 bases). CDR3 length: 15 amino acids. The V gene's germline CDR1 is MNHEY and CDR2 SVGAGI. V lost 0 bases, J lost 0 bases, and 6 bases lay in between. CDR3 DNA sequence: TGTGCCAGCAGTTACTCGCAGGGCTCCTACAATGAGCAGTTCTTC. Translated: CASSYSQGSYNEQFF.

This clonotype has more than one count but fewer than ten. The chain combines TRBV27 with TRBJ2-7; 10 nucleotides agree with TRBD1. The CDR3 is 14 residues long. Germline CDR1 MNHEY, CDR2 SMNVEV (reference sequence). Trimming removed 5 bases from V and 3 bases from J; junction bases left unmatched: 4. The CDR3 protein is CASSGDRGYYEQYF. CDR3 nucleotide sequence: TGTGCCAGCAGTGGGGACAGGGGATACTACGAGCAGTACTTC.

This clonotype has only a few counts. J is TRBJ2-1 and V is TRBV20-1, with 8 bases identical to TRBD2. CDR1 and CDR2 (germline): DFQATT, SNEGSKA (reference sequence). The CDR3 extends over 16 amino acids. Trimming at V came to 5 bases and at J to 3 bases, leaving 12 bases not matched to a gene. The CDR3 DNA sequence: TGCAGTGCTGAGGACCCGACTAGCGCAATCTACAATGAGCAGTTCTTC. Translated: CSAEDPTSAIYNEQFF.

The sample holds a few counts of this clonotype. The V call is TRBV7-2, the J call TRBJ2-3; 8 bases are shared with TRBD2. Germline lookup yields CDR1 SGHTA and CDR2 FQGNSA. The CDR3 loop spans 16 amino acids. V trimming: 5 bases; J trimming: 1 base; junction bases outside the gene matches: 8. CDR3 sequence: CASSPSYGGGTDTQYF. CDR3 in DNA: TGTGCCAGCAGCCCTAGCTACGGGGGGGGCACAGATACGCAGTATTTT.

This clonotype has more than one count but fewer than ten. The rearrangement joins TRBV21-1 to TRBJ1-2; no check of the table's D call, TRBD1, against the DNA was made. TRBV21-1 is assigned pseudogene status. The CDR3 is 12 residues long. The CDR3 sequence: CASADRGRGYTF. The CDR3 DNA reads TGTGCCAGCGCCGACAGGGGTAGGGGCTACACCTTC.

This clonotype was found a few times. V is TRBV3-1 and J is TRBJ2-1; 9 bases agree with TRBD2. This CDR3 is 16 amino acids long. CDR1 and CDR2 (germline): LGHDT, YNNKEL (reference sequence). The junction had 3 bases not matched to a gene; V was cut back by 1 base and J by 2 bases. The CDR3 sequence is CASSQAGTSTYNEQFF. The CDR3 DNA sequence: TGTGCCAGCAGCCAAGCCGGGACTAGCACCTACAATGAGCAGTTCTTC.

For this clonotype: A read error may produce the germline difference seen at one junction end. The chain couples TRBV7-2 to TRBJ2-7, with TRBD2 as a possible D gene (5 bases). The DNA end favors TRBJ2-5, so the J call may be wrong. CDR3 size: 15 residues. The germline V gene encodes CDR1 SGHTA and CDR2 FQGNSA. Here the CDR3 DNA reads TGTGCCAGCAGCAAAGCCGTAGGACTCCAAGGGACCCAGTACTTC. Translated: CASSKAVGLQGTQYF.

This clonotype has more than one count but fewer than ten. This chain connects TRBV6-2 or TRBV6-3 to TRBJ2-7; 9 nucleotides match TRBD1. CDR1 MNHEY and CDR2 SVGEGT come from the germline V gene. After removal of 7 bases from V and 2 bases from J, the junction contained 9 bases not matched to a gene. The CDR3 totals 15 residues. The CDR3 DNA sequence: TGTGCCAGCACCGATCTGGGGACAGGGACCTACGAGCAGTACTTC. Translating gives CASTDLGTGTYEQYF.

In DNA, the CDR3 is TGCGCCAGCAGCCAAGAAGGCGGGAGGATCCACGAGCAGTACTTC. As protein: CASSQEGGRIHEQYF. The V and J genes are TRBV4-3 and TRBJ2-7, with 8 bases that match TRBD2. This CDR3 contains 15 residues. Germline values: CDR1 LGHNA, CDR2 YSLEER. With V trimmed by 0 bases and J by 5 bases, 6 bases remained unmatched.

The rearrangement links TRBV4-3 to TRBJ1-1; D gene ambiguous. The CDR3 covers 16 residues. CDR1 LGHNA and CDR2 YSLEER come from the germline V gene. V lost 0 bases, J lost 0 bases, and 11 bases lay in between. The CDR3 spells CASSQDVGQLNTEAFF. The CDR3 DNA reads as TGCGCCAGCAGCCAAGATGTAGGGCAATTGAACACTGAAGCTTTCTTT.

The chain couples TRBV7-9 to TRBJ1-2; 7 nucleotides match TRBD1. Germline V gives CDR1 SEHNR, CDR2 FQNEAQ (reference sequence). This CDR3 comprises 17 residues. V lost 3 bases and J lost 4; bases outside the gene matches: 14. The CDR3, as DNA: TGTGCCAGCAGCTTGACGGAATTGACGGCAGGGGGCTATGGCTACACCTTC. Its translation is CASSLTELTAGGYGYTF.

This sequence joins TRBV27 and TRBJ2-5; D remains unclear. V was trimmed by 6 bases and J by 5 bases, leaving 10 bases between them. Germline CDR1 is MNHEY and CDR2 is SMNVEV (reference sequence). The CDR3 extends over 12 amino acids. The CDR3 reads CASRGRRETQYF. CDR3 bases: TGTGCCAGCAGAGGCAGGCGGGAGACCCAGTACTTC.

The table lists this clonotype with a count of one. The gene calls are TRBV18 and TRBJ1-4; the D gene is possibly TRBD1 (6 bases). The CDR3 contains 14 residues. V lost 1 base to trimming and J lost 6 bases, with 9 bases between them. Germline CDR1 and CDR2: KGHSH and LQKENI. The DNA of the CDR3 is TGTGCCAGCTCACCACGGGGGCGCGATGAAAAACTGTTTTTT. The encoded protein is CASSPRGRDEKLFF.